The 27 T cell receptor beta chains listed next were all sequenced from one sample in a study of blood T cell repertoires in COVID-19. Sequencing used immunoSEQ multiplex PCR; TCRdb keeps in-frame clones, though not all of them. Among fewer than 120,000 clones listed, over 65% were seen once. The sample comprised peripheral blood. The origin of the receptors is a woman older than 75 with acute or convalescent COVID-19.

The rearrangement links TRBV5-4 to TRBJ1-1, with D possibly being TRBD1 (5 bases). Germline CDR1 is SGHNT and CDR2 is YYREEE (reference sequence). The CDR3 is made up of 15 amino acids. V lost 7 bases and J lost 4, with 20 bases in between. This chain's CDR3 is CASRKLDIGTTEAFF. CDR3 nucleotide sequence: TGTGCCAGCCGGAAGTTGGACATCGGAACCACTGAAGCTTTCTTT.

The V gene is TRBV2, the J gene TRBJ1-4, with 11 nucleotides matching TRBD1. Germline V gene data show CDR1 as SNHLY and CDR2 as FYNNEI. The CDR3 runs to 17 residues. V gave up 6 bases and J gave up 1 base; unmatched junction bases: 7. DNA for the CDR3: TGTGCCAGCAGACCCCCGGGACAGGGGGTAACTAATGAAAAACTGTTTTTT. Protein sequence: CASRPPGQGVTNEKLFF.

J is TRBJ1-1 and V is TRBV30; D is possibly TRBD1 (5 bases). The CDR3 covers 15 residues. Deletions cut 2 bases from V and 3 bases from J, with 16 bases between. The V gene's germline CDR1 is GTSNPN and CDR2 SVGIG (reference sequence). In DNA form, the CDR3 reads TGTGCCTGGAGTCCTCCCCGGGGGTGGTACACTGAAGCTTTCTTT. This gives the protein CAWSPPRGWYTEAFF.

The V and J genes are TRBV12-5 and TRBJ1-2; D is undetermined. V was pared by 0 bases and J by 9 bases, with 11 bases between. The CDR3 has 13 residues. Germline CDR1 LGHNT, CDR2 FRNRAP. Written as DNA, the CDR3 is TGTGCTAGTGGTTTGGTAGAGGCCCAACGCTACACCTTC. Its translation is CASGLVEAQRYTF. The entire variable domain, with the rest obtained from reference TRBV12-5 and TRBJ1-2, is as follows: DARVTQTPRHKVTEMGQEVTMRCQPILGHNTVFWYRQTMMQGLELLAYFRNRAPLDDSGMPKDRFSAEMPDATLATLKIQPSEPRDSAVYFCASGLVEAQRYTFGSGTRLTVV.

The V gene is TRBV28, the J gene TRBJ2-3; 14 nucleotides align to TRBD2. V gave up 8 bases and J gave up 3 bases; unmatched junction bases: 1. Germline loops: CDR1 MDHEN, CDR2 SYDVKM. The CDR3 runs to 14 residues. CDR3 nucleotides: TGTGCCAGCTGGACTAGCGGGAGGACAGATACGCAGTATTTT. It codes for CASWTSGRTDTQYF.

The chain couples TRBV5-6 to TRBJ2-7; D remains unclear. V dropped 3 bases and J dropped 0 bases, with 7 bases sitting between them. The CDR3 sequence is 13 residues long. CDR1 SGHDT and CDR2 YYEEEE come from the germline V gene. The chain's CDR3 is CASSSGFSYEQYF. The CDR3 DNA follows: TGTGCCAGCAGCTCTGGCTTCTCCTACGAGCAGTACTTC.

This clone was found a few times. The rearrangement uses TRBV9 and TRBJ1-2; D is ambiguous. CDR1 and CDR2 (germline): SGDLS, YYNGEE. The CDR3 covers 14 residues. Trimming stripped 3 bases from V and 3 bases from J, with 12 bases between. CDR3 protein: CASSAAGGHYGYTF. CDR3 bases: TGTGCCAGCAGCGCCGCAGGAGGACACTATGGCTACACCTTC.

This clone has just a few counts. V gene TRBV7-8 combines with J gene TRBJ1-1; no firm D call. V lost 5 bases, J lost 5 bases, and 21 bases lay in between. The CDR3 runs 16 residues. Per the germline V gene, CDR1 is SGHVS and CDR2 is FQNEAQ. CDR3 sequence reads: CASSPRADNLGTEAFF. CDR3 nucleotide sequence: TGTGCCAGCAGCCCGCGCGCGGATAATCTCGGGACTGAAGCTTTCTTT.

The chain carries TRBV7-9 and TRBJ1-6; D unclear. Germline V gives CDR1 SEHNR, CDR2 FQNEAQ (reference sequence). CDR3 length equals 15 residues. V shed 1 base and J shed 7 bases, with 11 bases lying between them. CDR3 sequence: CASSLGGRSNSPLHF. CDR3 DNA: TGTGCCAGCAGCTTAGGTGGCAGGTCCAATTCACCCCTCCACTTT.

A single count supports this clone. V usage is TRBV7-2 and J usage is TRBJ2-7; 8 bases are shared with TRBD1. The germline CDR1 and CDR2 sequences are SGHTA and FQGNSA. Trimming removed 0 bases from V and 4 bases from J; junction bases left unmatched: 8. The CDR3 loop spans 16 amino acids. The CDR3 DNA is TGTGCCAGCAGCTTAGCACCAGGGGGCGCGGTTTACGAGCAGTACTTC. It yields the protein CASSLAPGGAVYEQYF.

The rearrangement links TRBV19 to TRBJ2-1, with 7 positions matching TRBD1. CDR3 size: 14 residues. The germline gives CDR1 LNHDA, CDR2 SQIVND (reference sequence). V shed 2 bases, J shed 5 bases, and the junction held 3 bases outside the gene matches. CDR3 DNA sequence: TGTGCCAGTAGTATATGGGACAGAAACAATGAGCAGTTCTTC. Encoded protein: CASSIWDRNNEQFF.

CDR3 loop: CASSLEGRGNYGYTF. The CDR3 DNA sequence: TGCGCCAGCAGCTTGGAGGGCAGGGGAAACTATGGCTACACCTTC. This chain connects TRBV5-1 to TRBJ1-2, with D possibly matching TRBD1 (6 bases). Germline V CDR1 and CDR2: SGHRS, YFSETQ. The V end lost 0 bases, the J end lost 2 bases, and 11 bases lay between the germline ends. The CDR3 contains 15 residues.

This clone was seen only once. The rearrangement joins TRBV6-5 to TRBJ2-1, with a tentative D call TRBD2 (6 bases). V shed 5 bases and J shed 0 bases, with 11 bases lying between them. The CDR3 contains 15 residues. Germline CDR1 and CDR2: MNHEY and SVGAGI. The CDR3 region has the DNA TGTGCCAGCAGTCGCCTCGGGGGCTCCTACAATGAGCAGTTCTTC. Translating it yields CASSRLGGSYNEQFF.

Note on this clone: An end of the junction does not agree with germline; a read error may underlie this. J is TRBJ2-4 and V is TRBV6-5; D might be TRBD2 (6 bases). CDR3 length equals 15 residues. Germline values: CDR1 MNHEY, CDR2 SVGAGI. The CDR3 sequence is CASTYGGAGKNIQYF. The CDR3 DNA reads as TGTGCCAGCACTTACGGAGGGGCAGGCAAAAACATTCAGTACTTC.

The chain employs TRBV7-3 and TRBJ2-3; TRBD1 agrees at 7 bases. Germline CDR1 SGHTA, CDR2 FQGTGA. There are 15 residues in the CDR3. V dropped 2 bases and J dropped 5; count of bases not matched to a gene: 7. The CDR3 spells CASSLYRGSKDTQYF. The DNA of the CDR3 is TGTGCCAGCAGCTTATACAGGGGTTCAAAAGATACGCAGTATTTT.

The rearrangement uses TRBV6-5 and TRBJ2-3, with 9 bases identical to TRBD2. The CDR3 is made up of 14 amino acids. Per the germline V gene, CDR1 is MNHEY and CDR2 is SVGAGI. V lost 5 bases and J lost 4; bases outside the gene matches: 4. The CDR3 spells CASSLRLAADTQYF. CDR3 nucleotide sequence: TGTGCCAGCAGTCTAAGACTAGCGGCAGATACGCAGTATTTT.

The chain employs TRBV28 and TRBJ2-7; D may be TRBD2 (6 bases). From germline, CDR1 is MDHEN and CDR2 SYDVKM. Trimming removed 5 bases from V and 5 bases from J, with 19 bases in between. The CDR3 loop spans 15 amino acids. DNA for the CDR3: TGTGCCAGCAGTATACGCCGGGACTTGTCGGACGAGCAGTACTTC. Its protein product is CASSIRRDLSDEQYF.

This chain connects TRBV19 to TRBJ1-4; 8 nucleotides agree with TRBD1. Germline CDR1 is LNHDA and CDR2 is SQIVND (reference sequence). CDR3 length: 15 amino acids. Trimming at V came to 4 bases and at J to 8 bases, leaving 9 bases not matched to a gene. The CDR3 nucleotides are TGTGCCAGTAGTAGCAGACAGGGGATTGCAGAAAAACTGTTTTTT. Translating it yields CASSSRQGIAEKLFF.

V gene TRBV6-2 or TRBV6-3 combines with J gene TRBJ1-5; 7 bases map to TRBD1. CDR3 length equals 16 residues. CDR1 is MNHEY and CDR2 is SVGEGT in the germline V gene. The V segment lost 4 bases and the J segment 4 bases; nucleotides outside the gene matches: 10. The CDR3 region has the DNA TGTGCCAGCAGTTCCCTTGACAGGGCTGTTAATCAGCCCCAGCATTTT. As protein: CASSSLDRAVNQPQHF.

The CDR3 DNA is TGTGCCAGCAGCTCTCCCCAGGGGTTGACACTGTTTTTT. Protein: CASSSPQGLTLFF. The chain couples TRBV7-9 to TRBJ1-4; maybe TRBD1 (6 bases). This CDR3 comprises 13 residues. Germline CDR1 SEHNR, CDR2 FQNEAQ (reference sequence). The V and J ends lost 4 bases and 13 bases respectively, with 16 bases between them.

This rearrangement joins TRBV5-4 to TRBJ2-5; D is ambiguous. From germline, CDR1 is SGHNT and CDR2 YYREEE (reference sequence). The CDR3 loop spans 15 amino acids. Trimming took 0 bases from V and 2 from J, leaving 11 bases between them. The CDR3 loop reads CASSLGSGQQETQYF. The CDR3 DNA reads TGTGCCAGCAGCTTGGGTTCAGGTCAACAAGAGACCCAGTACTTC.

The chain joins TRBV30 to TRBJ1-5; a possible D gene is TRBD1 (6 bases). V was shortened by 1 base and J by 6 bases, with 10 bases between the two germline ends. Germline CDR1 and CDR2: GTSNPN and SVGIG (reference sequence). The CDR3 spans 13 residues. The CDR3: CAWSEQGSQPQHF. CDR3 nucleotides: TGTGCCTGGAGTGAACAGGGCAGTCAGCCCCAGCATTTT. The full variable domain, completed using reference TRBV30 and TRBJ1-5, is SQTIHQWPATLVQPVGSPLSLECTVEGTSNPNLYWYRQAAGRGLQLLFYSVGIGQISSEVPQNLSASRPQDRQFILSSKKLLLSDSGFYLCAWSEQGSQPQHFGDGTRLSIL.

The gene calls are TRBV6-7 and TRBJ2-1; 9 bases are shared with TRBD2. TRBV6-7 is known as an ORF, though its function is uncertain. V was clipped by 2 bases and J by 7 bases; unmatched bases: 9. The CDR3 contains 16 residues. CDR3 DNA sequence: TGTGCCAGCAGTTACGATGGCGGGAGGGAACTTAATGAGCAGTTCTTC. Protein product: CASSYDGGRELNEQFF.

The rearrangement links TRBV9 to TRBJ2-1; TRBD1 agrees at 9 bases. V was clipped by 5 bases and J by 7 bases; unmatched bases: 13. The CDR3 runs 16 residues. Germline lookup yields CDR1 SGDLS and CDR2 YYNGEE. Written as DNA, the CDR3 is TGTGCCAGCAGTGTCAGGGGGGACAGGGCCTGGAATGAGCAGTTCTTC. This codes for CASSVRGDRAWNEQFF.

The rearrangement links TRBV5-4 to TRBJ2-3; 12 bases are a match to TRBD1. Per the germline V gene, CDR1 is SGHNT and CDR2 is YYREEE (reference sequence). The V gene end was trimmed by 0 bases and the J gene end by 4 bases; junction bases not matched to a gene: 3. This CDR3 comprises 16 residues. This CDR3 reads CASSLAGTGGSDTQYF. DNA for the CDR3: TGTGCCAGCAGCTTGGCCGGGACAGGGGGCTCAGATACGCAGTATTTT.

V is TRBV10-3 and J is TRBJ2-7, with 8 bases fitting TRBD1. CDR3 length: 11 residues. Germline V CDR1 and CDR2: ENHRY, SYGVKD. The CDR3 DNA follows: TGTGCCTCACAGGACAGGGAAGAATACGAGGTC. It encodes CASQDREEYEV.

This chain links TRBV19 with TRBJ2-2, with 12 bases that match TRBD1. The CDR3 is 13 amino acids. The J segment lost 13 bases and the V segment lost 11 bases, leaving 11 bases of the junction unmatched. CDR1 is LNHDA and CDR2 is SQIVND in the germline V gene (reference sequence). The CDR3 here is CASTPGQGAWLFF. DNA of the CDR3: TGTGCCTCCACACCGGGACAGGGGGCATGGCTGTTTTTT.